This is a list of T cell receptor beta chains from one sample in a study of cytomegalovirus exposure and HLA in healthy donors. Only in-frame clones appear in the TCRdb table, and some are missing; sequencing was by immunoSEQ multiplex PCR. The sample includes around 400,000 clones, more than 80% of them seen just once. The sample taken for sequencing was PBMCs. The source of these receptors is a woman between 18 and 29 years old in good health and CMV-seronegative. Both conserved end residues are part of each CDR3. D genes are given only for firm matches. The size entry is marked missing in some rows and otherwise reads once, few, many or a size class.

v_call	clone_size	d_call	cdr3_length	j_call	cdr3_nt	cdr3_aa
TRBV30	many	TRBD1	15	TRBJ2-2	TGTGCCCAAACCCGCGGACAGGGGCGGACCGGGGAGCTGTTTTTT	CAQTRGQGRTGELFF
TRBV5-1	-	-	15	TRBJ2-5	TGCGCCAGCAGCCTGACAGTCCAGTACCAAGAGACCCAGTACTTC	CASSLTVQYQETQYF
TRBV5-8	-	-	13	TRBJ2-3	TGTGCCAGCAGCCGGAGGAGCACAGATACGCAGTATTTT	CASSRRSTDTQYF
TRBV2	once	-	13	TRBJ1-1	TGTGCCAGCAGTAGCGGTTTGAACACTGAAGCTTTCTTT	CASSSGLNTEAFF
TRBV5-1	-	-	14	TRBJ2-7	TGCGCCAGCGCCGAACCCGTCGGCTCCTACGAGCAGTACTTC	CASAEPVGSYEQYF
TRBV9	-	-	14	TRBJ1-3	TGTGCCAGCAGCGTAGCCGCAGGAGGAAACACCATATATTTT	CASSVAAGGNTIYF
TRBV25-1	-	-	16	TRBJ2-1	TGTGCCAGCAGTGCAACGGGGTACCAACCCTACAATGAGCAGTTCTTC	CASSATGYQPYNEQFF
TRBV2	-	-	15	TRBJ2-4	TGTGCCAGCAAACTCGAAGGGGGGGGAAGGAACATTCAGTACTTC	CASKLEGGGRNIQYF
TRBV4-1	-	-	16	TRBJ1-5	TGCGCCAGCAGCCAAGCTGCGGGGAGCCGTGATCAGCCCCAGCATTTT	CASSQAAGSRDQPQHF
TRBV5-4	-	TRBD2	15	TRBJ2-3	TGTGCCAGCAGCTTGGGTCTAGCGGGGATAGATACGCAGTATTTT	CASSLGLAGIDTQYF
TRBV6-5	few	-	13	TRBJ1-6	TGTGCCAGCACCCCAGGGATGGGTTCACCCCTCCACTTT	CASTPGMGSPLHF
TRBV10-1	-	-	13	TRBJ1-2	TGCGCCAGCAGTGACGGCCCGGGCTATGGCTACACCTTC	CASSDGPGYGYTF
TRBV7-9	-	-	15	TRBJ1-4	TGTGCCAGCAGCGGGAGAGGAGGAGACAATGAAAAACTGTTTTTT	CASSGRGGDNEKLFF
TRBV15	-	-	17	TRBJ2-4	TGTGCCACCAGCAGAGGTTCGACAGCACTAGCCAAAAACATTCAGTACTTC	CATSRGSTALAKNIQYF
TRBV19	-	-	15	TRBJ1-5	TGTGCCAGTAGTATAGATCAGGGACTTAATCAGCCCCAGCATTTT	CASSIDQGLNQPQHF
TRBV10-3	-	-	13	TRBJ1-5	TGTGCCATCAGTGGACAGGGCAATCAGCCCCAGCATTTT	CAISGQGNQPQHF
TRBV27	-	-	16	TRBJ1-5	TGTGCCAGCAGTTTAAGCAGGGGCTATAGCAATCAGCCCCAGCATTTT	CASSLSRGYSNQPQHF
TRBV6-1	-	-	13	TRBJ2-7	TGTGCCAGCACGCACAACGCGGGCTACGAGCAGTACTTC	CASTHNAGYEQYF
TRBV27	-	-	14	TRBJ1-2	TGTGCCAGCAGTCTAGCCCCCAGGGGCCATGGCTACACCTTC	CASSLAPRGHGYTF
TRBV4-1	once	-	11	TRBJ2-7	TGCGCCAGCAGCCACAGGGGCGAGCAGTACTTC	CASSHRGEQYF
TRBV15	-	TRBD1	15	TRBJ1-1	TGTGCCACCAGCAGGGACAGGAGCGTGAACACTGAAGCTTTCTTT	CATSRDRSVNTEAFF
TRBV2	-	-	10	TRBJ2-1	TGTGCCAGCAGCGGAGCAGAGCAGTTCTTC	CASSGAEQFF
TRBV29-1	-	TRBD1	12	TRBJ1-2	TGCAGCGTTGGGGACAGAAACTATGGCTACACCTTC	CSVGDRNYGYTF
TRBV30	-	TRBD1	15	TRBJ1-1	TGTGCCTGGAAGCAGGTCGGGACAGTGAACACTGAAGCTTTCTTT	CAWKQVGTVNTEAFF
TRBV10-2	-	-	15	TRBJ2-1	TGCGCCAGCAGTCCCCGAGGGGGGGCCTACAATGAGCAGTTCTTC	CASSPRGGAYNEQFF
TRBV6-5	-	-	16	TRBJ1-1	TGTGCCAGCAGTTACACCCTAGGGGCGTCTAACACTGAAGCTTTCTTT	CASSYTLGASNTEAFF
TRBV28	-	-	15	TRBJ1-1	TGTGCCAGCACCCCAATCGGGGGGAGGAACACTGAAGCTTTCTTT	CASTPIGGRNTEAFF
TRBV11-1	-	TRBD2	18	TRBJ2-3	TGTGCCAGCAGCCTCGGGACTAGCGGGATAAGGAGCACAGATACGCAGTATTTT	CASSLGTSGIRSTDTQYF
TRBV28	-	TRBD2	14	TRBJ2-4	TGTGCCAGCACTCTAGGGACTAGCGGTAACATTCAGTACTTC	CASTLGTSGNIQYF
TRBV10-3	once	TRBD2	15	TRBJ2-7	TGTGCCATCAGTGAGTCTCTGTGGCCGGGGGGCGAGCAGTACTTC	CAISESLWPGGEQYF
TRBV7-9	-	-	14	TRBJ2-7	TGTGCCAGCAGCCACCCCCCAGGGAACCACGAGCAGTACTTC	CASSHPPGNHEQYF
TRBV4-1	-	TRBD1	15	TRBJ1-2	TGCGCCAGCAGCCCCAAGTATCAGGGGGACTATGGCTACACCTTC	CASSPKYQGDYGYTF
TRBV29-1	-	-	14	TRBJ2-7	TGCAGCGTTGAAGTCGCAGGGAAGAACTACGAGCAGTACTTC	CSVEVAGKNYEQYF
TRBV6-6	-	-	10	TRBJ2-4	TGTGCCAGCAGGGGGCGCTCAATGTACTTC	CASRGRSMYF
TRBV5-6	-	TRBD1	19	TRBJ2-6	TGTGCCAGCAGCTCAGCGTATTGGGACAGCGCTTCGGGGGCCAACGTCCTGACTTTC	CASSSAYWDSASGANVLTF
TRBV19	many	-	18	TRBJ1-5	TGTGCCAGTAGTGGGGTTTCGGGCACTCGGGCGGGTAGTCAGCCCCAGCATTTT	CASSGVSGTRAGSQPQHF
TRBV6-5	-	-	15	TRBJ2-7	TGTGCCAGCAGTTACTCGACAGGCTTATCCTACGAGCAGTACTTC	CASSYSTGLSYEQYF
TRBV27	-	TRBD2	17	TRBJ2-1	TGTGCCAGCAGTTTATGGGGACTAGCGGGAGGGTACAATGAGCAGTTCTTC	CASSLWGLAGGYNEQFF
TRBV7-2	once	-	11	TRBJ2-3	TGTGCCAGCAGCCGAGCGGATACGCAGTATTTT	CASSRADTQYF
TRBV4-1	once	-	17	TRBJ1-4	TGCGCCAGCAGCCAAGCTCTTAAAAGGCAGGGTCCGGAAAAACTGTTTTTT	CASSQALKRQGPEKLFF
TRBV5-6	-	-	15	TRBJ1-4	TGTGCCAGCAGCTTGATTAGGGACAAGGATAAAAAACTGTTTTTT	CASSLIRDKDKKLFF
TRBV6-4	-	-	14	TRBJ2-1	TGTGCCAGCAGTCGCGAGGTATTCGGGAATGAGCAGTTCTTC	CASSREVFGNEQFF
TRBV4-1	-	TRBD1	16	TRBJ2-2	TGCGCCAGCAGCCAGCCCAGGGGGTGGGACACCGGGGAGCTGTTTTTT	CASSQPRGWDTGELFF
TRBV15	-	TRBD1	17	TRBJ1-5	TGTGCCACCAGCAGAGATAGGGGGACAGGGTCCAATCAGCCCCAGCATTTT	CATSRDRGTGSNQPQHF
TRBV28	-	-	17	TRBJ2-1	TGTGCCAGCAGCCCCGGACAGAAGGGAGCTCCCTACAATGAGCAGTTCTTC	CASSPGQKGAPYNEQFF
TRBV2	-	TRBD2	16	TRBJ2-3	TGTGCCAGCGGAGATCCGTCGACTAGCGGGAAGGATACGCAGTATTTT	CASGDPSTSGKDTQYF
TRBV27	-	TRBD1	14	TRBJ1-2	TGTGCCAGCAGTTTATCGGAGGGGGCAAGTGGCTACACCTTC	CASSLSEGASGYTF
TRBV28	-	-	15	TRBJ1-1	TGTGCCAGCAGTTTAGCACCCCTCGGAGGAACTGAAGCTTTCTTT	CASSLAPLGGTEAFF